These T cell receptor beta chains were read from a single sample in a study of blood T cell repertoires in COVID-19. TCRdb's table, derived via immunoSEQ multiplex PCR, lists solely in-frame clones and lacks some. The sample consists of hundreds of thousands of clones, more than 85% of them appearing once. Input material: PBMCs or T cells enriched from blood (not recorded which). Receptors originate from a woman aged 45-65 years who had recovered from COVID-19. The CDR3 runs from the conserved cysteine through the conserved F or W. Each record gives: clone size, V gene, D gene, J gene, CDR3 protein, CDR3 DNA. D genes are given only for firm matches. Clone size, where shown, is once, few, many, or a class for clones that have expanded.

.	TRBV19	TRBD1	TRBJ2-7	CASSPDRGRFYEQYF	TGTGCCAGTAGTCCCGACAGGGGGCGATTTTATGAGCAGTACTTC
.	TRBV5-8	.	TRBJ1-4	CASSFGLSGLNEKLFF	TGTGCCAGCAGCTTCGGCTTAAGTGGACTTAATGAAAAACTGTTTTTT
.	TRBV18	TRBD2	TRBJ2-2	CASAGTSGRTRYSGELFF	TGTGCCAGCGCTGGGACTAGCGGGAGGACCCGCTACTCCGGGGAGCTGTTTTTT
.	TRBV7-8	.	TRBJ2-7	CASSLGQGATYEQYF	TGTGCCAGCAGCTTAGGGCAGGGCGCAACCTACGAGCAGTACTTC
few	TRBV30	.	TRBJ2-2	CAWSALAQMNTGELFF	TGTGCCTGGAGTGCGCTAGCACAGATGAACACCGGGGAGCTGTTTTTT
.	TRBV6-1	TRBD2	TRBJ2-7	CASSAGGKTASYEQYF	TGTGCCAGCAGTGCGGGGGGGAAGACAGCCTCCTACGAGCAGTACTTC
.	TRBV5-1	.	TRBJ2-1	CASSSAWEGAYNEQFF	TGCGCCAGCAGCTCGGCGTGGGAGGGGGCCTACAATGAGCAGTTCTTC
.	TRBV19	.	TRBJ2-2	CASGRNTGELFF	TGTGCCAGTGGCAGAAACACCGGGGAGCTGTTTTTT
.	TRBV18	TRBD1	TRBJ1-1	CASSRNPTGLNTEAFF	TGTGCCAGCTCACGAAACCCGACAGGGTTGAACACTGAAGCTTTCTTT
.	TRBV28	.	TRBJ1-1	CASSLYTYTEAFF	TGTGCCAGCAGTTTATACACATACACTGAAGCTTTCTTT
.	TRBV18	TRBD1	TRBJ1-2	CASSPAGQSGYTF	TGTGCCAGCTCACCAGCGGGACAGTCGGGCTACACCTTC
.	TRBV12-2	.	TRBJ2-6	CASRLLRAIRLAGSGANVLTF	TGTGCAAGTCGCTTATTGAGGGCGATAAGACTAGCGGGATCTGGGGCCAACGTCCTGACTTTC
.	TRBV5-1	TRBD1	TRBJ1-1	CASSSQTGFTEAFF	TGCGCCAGCAGCTCCCAGACAGGGTTCACTGAAGCTTTCTTT
.	TRBV4-1	.	TRBJ2-1	CASSQVGLFNEQFF	TGCGCCAGCAGCCAAGTCGGACTCTTCAATGAGCAGTTCTTC
.	TRBV11-2	TRBD2	TRBJ2-2	CASSFSGGNTGELFF	TGTGCCAGCAGCTTCTCGGGAGGGAACACCGGGGAGCTGTTTTTT
once	TRBV27	TRBD2	TRBJ2-7	CASSFVTSGRREQYF	TGTGCCAGCAGTTTTGTGACTAGCGGGAGACGCGAGCAGTACTTC
.	TRBV18	TRBD1	TRBJ1-2	CASSRSRRGPLVGYTF	TGTGCCAGCTCACGCAGCCGCAGGGGGCCTTTGGTTGGCTACACCTTC
.	TRBV3-1/TRBV3-2	TRBD2	TRBJ2-1	CASSSRLAGVGGNEQFF	TGTGCCAGCAGCTCAAGACTAGCGGGAGTAGGAGGCAATGAGCAGTTCTTC
.	TRBV7-9	.	TRBJ2-1	CASSLGWEAPFEQFF	TGTGCCAGCAGCTTAGGGTGGGAGGCCCCCTTTGAGCAGTTCTTC
.	TRBV19	.	TRBJ1-2	CASSIPGKNYGYTF	TGTGCCAGTAGTATCCCGGGGAAGAACTATGGCTACACCTTC
.	TRBV18	TRBD2	TRBJ2-7	CASSPGEREVGEQYF	TGTGCCAGCTCCCCGGGTGAGCGGGAGGTAGGAGAGCAGTACTTC
.	TRBV28	.	TRBJ1-3	CASNGPRNGGNTIYF	TGTGCCAGTAATGGGCCCCGAAACGGAGGAAACACCATATATTTT
.	TRBV28	TRBD2	TRBJ2-7	CASSTPSSGNHEQYF	TGTGCCAGCAGTACACCGAGTAGCGGGAATCACGAGCAGTACTTC
.	TRBV29-1	.	TRBJ2-5	CRQGTTRQETQYF	TGCAGGCAGGGGACTACTCGACAAGAGACCCAGTACTTC
.	TRBV3-1/TRBV3-2	TRBD1	TRBJ2-2	CASSARGRSTGELFF	TGTGCCAGCAGCGCCAGGGGGCGGAGCACCGGGGAGCTGTTTTTT
.	TRBV30	.	TRBJ1-1	CAWTPEALKAFF	TGTGCCTGGACCCCCGAAGCTTTAAAAGCTTTCTTT
.	TRBV7-2	TRBD2	TRBJ2-1	CASSPRGGRESYNEQFF	TGTGCCAGCAGCCCCCGGGGGGGGCGGGAGTCCTACAATGAGCAGTTCTTC
once	TRBV4-1	TRBD1	TRBJ1-4	CASSHGTGDEKLFF	TGCGCCAGCAGCCACGGGACAGGGGACGAAAAACTGTTTTTT
.	TRBV4-3	.	TRBJ2-7	CASSQHTGPYEQYF	TGCGCCAGCAGCCAACATACAGGGCCCTACGAGCAGTACTTC
few	TRBV11-2	.	TRBJ2-1	CASSLAWRNNEQFF	TGTGCCAGCAGCTTAGCGTGGAGGAACAATGAGCAGTTCTTC